A selection of T cell receptor beta chains follows, all from one sample in a study of blood T cells in healthy people across ages. Each CDR3 protein is one row after TCRdb ran MiXCR on the 5' RACE reads. Of 1.5 million to 2 million distinct CDR3 sequences in the sample, about 49% were seen once. Sequenced sample: blood. These receptors were taken from a woman between 35 and 50 years old in good health. CDR3s include the opening cysteine and the closing phenylalanine or tryptophan. Each record gives: J gene, V gene, CDR3 protein.

TRBJ2-1 | TRBV20-1 | CSARSLTGDRHEQFF
TRBJ2-7 | TRBV20-1 | CSARDRSGQGGNEQYF
TRBJ1-2 | TRBV29-1 | CSVLDRGGGYTF
. | TRBV27 | CASSPQGPGEQYF
. | TRBV27 | CASSPTRVAGGSYEQYF
TRBJ2-7 | TRBV7-9 | CASSQTSGYEQYF
TRBJ2-5 | TRBV14 | CASSQVAGMAQYF
TRBJ2-7 | TRBV20-1 | CSARDILAVKRAYEQYF
. | TRBV28 | CASSLAGGKYEQYF
. | TRBV2 | CASRARQGSIYEQYF
TRBJ2-3 | TRBV20-1 | CSAIQGGGTDTQYF
TRBJ2-7 | TRBV6-1 | CATKGTGQFYEQYF
TRBJ1-6 | TRBV6-5 | CASSPLPSINSPLHF
TRBJ2-5 | TRBV20-1 | CSASSQTQYF
TRBJ2-5 | TRBV28 | CASSSGQGIGGTQYF
TRBJ2-5 | TRBV11-2 | CASSRGSNRRTQYF
TRBJ2-3 | TRBV12-3/TRBV12-4 | CASSLGAGFDTQYF
TRBJ2-7 | TRBV7-2 | CASSLDWRGGGNEQYF
TRBJ2-1 | TRBV20-1 | CSASPLDNEQFF
TRBJ1-5 | TRBV7-2 | CASSLDHRGLGQPQHF
TRBJ2-1 | TRBV28 | CASSLSGQEQFF
TRBJ2-1 | TRBV20-1 | CSASSEGGRRYNEQFF
TRBJ2-1 | TRBV7-2 | CASSFGAGTYNEQFF
TRBJ1-5 | TRBV6-5 | CASSYQGPTSNQPQHF
TRBJ2-3 | TRBV9 | CASSVDPGLALRTQYF
TRBJ2-5 | TRBV7-9 | CASSLWAVQETQYF
TRBJ1-5 | TRBV15 | CATSRGIAGADQPQHF
TRBJ2-2 | TRBV12-3/TRBV12-4 | CASSFVGQNTGELFF
TRBJ2-7 | TRBV7-9 | CASSFSGSPVEQYF
TRBJ1-2 | TRBV5-5 | CASSWRSSYGYTF